This T cell receptor beta chain is drawn from a study of T cell responses to AZD1222 COVID-19 vaccine. CDR3 size: 13 residues. V lost 0 bases to trimming and J lost 6 bases, with 5 bases between them. CDR1 is MNHEY, CDR2 SVGAGI, per germline. Concerning this clone: This same CDR3 is encoded by further DNA sequences in the sample.

Some clones are missing from TCRdb's copy, which holds only in-frame ones; the method was immunoSEQ multiplex PCR. The sample has about 140,000 clones; approximately 92% are singletons. The chain carries TRBV6-5 and TRBJ2-2; D gene unclear. The material sequenced was peripheral blood, taken on day 0 of AZD1222 vaccination. This TCR came from an adult in good health. CDR3 protein: CASSYSRSGELFF. Written as DNA, the CDR3 is TGTGCCAGCAGTTACTCCAGATCCGGGGAGCTGTTTTTT.